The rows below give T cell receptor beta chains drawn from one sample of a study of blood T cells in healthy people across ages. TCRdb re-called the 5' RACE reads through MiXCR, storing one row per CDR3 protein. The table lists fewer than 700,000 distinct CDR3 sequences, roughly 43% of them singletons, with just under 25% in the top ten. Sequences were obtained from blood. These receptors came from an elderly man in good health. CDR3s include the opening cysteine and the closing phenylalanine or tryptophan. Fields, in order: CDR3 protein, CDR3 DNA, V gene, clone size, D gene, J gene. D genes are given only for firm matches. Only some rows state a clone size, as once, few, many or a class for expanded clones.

CDR3: CAINEAGRYEQYF
DNA: TGTGCCATCAACGAGGCCGGTCGCTACGAGCAGTACTTC
V: TRBV10-3
size: few
D: .
J: TRBJ2-7

CDR3: CASRGRQVPYERYF
DNA: TGTGCCAGCAGGGGAAGACAGGTCCCCTACGAGCGGTACTTC
V: TRBV2
size: .
D: .
J: TRBJ2-7

CDR3: CASRSPLRATNYGYTF
DNA: TGCGCCAGCAGGTCCCCCTTACGGGCAACCAACTATGGCTACACCTTC
V: TRBV6-6
size: .
D: .
J: TRBJ1-2

CDR3: CASSESGSNQPQHF
DNA: TGTGCCAGCAGTGAATCGGGTAGCAATCAGCCCCAGCATTTT
V: TRBV6-1
size: few
D: .
J: TRBJ1-5

CDR3: CASSRTENTGELFF
DNA: TGCGCCAGCTCGCGGACAGAGAACACCGGGGAGCTGTTTTTT
V: TRBV5-1
size: .
D: .
J: TRBJ2-2

CDR3: CASSSNSRTGSDTQYF
DNA: TGTGCCAGCAGCTCAAACTCACGGACAGGGTCAGATACGCAGTATTTT
V: TRBV7-2
size: few
D: TRBD1
J: TRBJ2-3

CDR3: CASSYSATASYGYTF
DNA: TGTGCCAGCAGTTACTCGGCGACAGCTAGCTATGGCTACACCTTC
V: TRBV6-2/TRBV6-3
size: .
D: .
J: TRBJ1-2

CDR3: CSARDGQRGAFNSPLHF
DNA: TGCAGTGCTAGAGATGGGCAGAGGGGGGCCTTTAATTCACCCCTCCACTTT
V: TRBV20-1
size: few
D: .
J: TRBJ1-6

CDR3: CASRPPGENIQYF
DNA: TGTGCCAGCAGACCTCCTGGGGAAAACATTCAGTACTTC
V: TRBV6-2/TRBV6-3
size: few
D: .
J: TRBJ2-4

CDR3: CASSALGVEQFF
DNA: TGTGCCAGCAGTGCCCTAGGAGTTGAGCAGTTCTTC
V: TRBV27
size: few
D: .
J: TRBJ2-1

CDR3: CASSSYSSGANALTF
DNA: TGTGCCAGCAGTTCCTATAGCTCTGGGGCCAACGCCCTGACTTTC
V: TRBV27
size: .
D: .
J: TRBJ2-6

CDR3: CASSPTSHNEQFF
DNA: TGTGCCAGCAGCCCCACTTCGCACAATGAGCAGTTCTTC
V: TRBV7-2
size: .
D: .
J: TRBJ2-1

CDR3: CSVGNGDTEAFF
DNA: TGCAGCGTTGGGAACGGAGACACTGAAGCTTTCTTT
V: TRBV29-1
size: few
D: .
J: TRBJ1-1

CDR3: CASSLTEQGSYGYTF
DNA: TGTGCCAGCAGCTTGACTGAACAGGGATCCTATGGCTACACCTTC
V: TRBV7-9
size: .
D: .
J: TRBJ1-2

CDR3: CASSQDSFRDNYEQYF
DNA: TGTGCCAGCAGCCAAGATAGTTTCAGGGACAACTACGAGCAGTACTTC
V: TRBV3-1
size: .
D: .
J: TRBJ2-7

CDR3: CSASPAGYEQYF
DNA: TGCAGTGCTAGCCCGGCAGGCTACGAGCAGTACTTC
V: TRBV20-1
size: few
D: .
J: TRBJ2-7

CDR3: CASSSSLGEKLFF
DNA: TGTGCCAGCAGTTCGAGCCTCGGGGAAAAACTGTTTTTT
V: TRBV12-3/TRBV12-4
size: .
D: .
J: TRBJ1-4

CDR3: CASRPGGADEQYF
DNA: TGTGCCAGCCGCCCTGGGGGAGCGGATGAGCAGTACTTC
V: TRBV27
size: .
D: .
J: TRBJ2-7

CDR3: CASRPDGSYEQYF
DNA: TGTGCCAGCAGACCGGACGGATCCTACGAGCAGTACTTC
V: TRBV2
size: .
D: .
J: TRBJ2-7

CDR3: CASSIGGVGYEQYF
DNA: TGTGCCAGCAGCATTGGGGGGGTGGGGTACGAGCAGTACTTC
V: TRBV6-5
size: many
D: TRBD2
J: TRBJ2-7

CDR3: CSVDSETSDSLSYNEQFF
DNA: TGCAGCGTTGATAGTGAGACTAGCGATAGCCTCTCCTACAATGAGCAGTTCTTC
V: TRBV29-1
size: .
D: TRBD2
J: TRBJ2-1

CDR3: CASRRRSASYEQYF
DNA: TGTGCCAGCAGGCGGCGCAGCGCCTCCTACGAGCAGTACTTC
V: TRBV12-3/TRBV12-4
size: .
D: .
J: TRBJ2-7

CDR3: CASTPGQGAYNEQFF
DNA: TGTGCCAGCACCCCGGGACAGGGGGCGTACAATGAGCAGTTCTTC
V: TRBV28
size: few
D: TRBD1
J: TRBJ2-1

CDR3: CASSPRPTAYEQYF
DNA: TGTGCCAGCAGCCCAAGACCGACAGCCTACGAGCAGTACTTC
V: TRBV7-8
size: .
D: .
J: TRBJ2-7

CDR3: CASSLVGGLGDTQYF
DNA: TGTGCCAGCAGCTTAGTTGGGGGGCTGGGAGATACGCAGTATTTT
V: TRBV7-2
size: .
D: .
J: TRBJ2-3

CDR3: CSAGKGSGGDTIYF
DNA: TGCAGTGCTGGGAAGGGAAGTGGGGGGGACACCATATATTTT
V: TRBV20-1
size: .
D: .
J: TRBJ1-3

CDR3: CAISGSPGLAGEPYEQYF
DNA: TGTGCCATCAGTGGTTCCCCGGGACTAGCGGGAGAGCCCTACGAGCAGTACTTC
V: TRBV10-3
size: .
D: TRBD2
J: TRBJ2-7

CDR3: CASSQQSGGFQETQYF
DNA: TGCGCCAGCAGCCAACAAAGCGGGGGGTTTCAAGAGACCCAGTACTTC
V: TRBV4-3
size: few
D: TRBD2
J: TRBJ2-5

CDR3: CASSRARGFNYGYTF
DNA: TGTGCCAGCAGTAGAGCCAGGGGATTTAACTATGGCTACACCTTC
V: TRBV6-5
size: .
D: .
J: TRBJ1-2

CDR3: CASKNQETQYF
DNA: TGTGCCAGCAAAAATCAAGAGACCCAGTACTTC
V: TRBV10-3
size: .
D: .
J: TRBJ2-5

CDR3: CRPAGRTDTQYF
DNA: TGCAGGCCGGCCGGCAGGACAGATACGCAGTATTTT
V: TRBV20-1
size: few
D: .
J: TRBJ2-3

CDR3: CASRSSGGADTQYF
DNA: TGCGCCAGCAGGTCTAGCGGGGGGGCGGATACGCAGTATTTT
V: TRBV5-1
size: .
D: TRBD2
J: TRBJ2-3

CDR3: CSALGRTSRNEQFF
DNA: TGCAGTGCCCTGGGGCGCACCAGCCGAAATGAGCAGTTCTTC
V: TRBV20-1
size: few
D: .
J: TRBJ2-1

CDR3: CASSIPRVGQYF
DNA: TGTGCCAGCAGTATCCCCAGGGTAGGGCAGTACTTC
V: TRBV28
size: once
D: .
J: TRBJ2-5

CDR3: CASSLRSRGGGANEQFF
DNA: TGTGCCAGCAGTCTCCGGTCTAGGGGCGGGGGGGCCAATGAGCAGTTCTTC
V: TRBV6-6
size: many
D: TRBD2
J: TRBJ2-1

CDR3: CASSPGTSGGMGPYNEQFF
DNA: TGTGCCAGCAGCCCGGGGACTAGCGGGGGGATGGGCCCTTACAATGAGCAGTTCTTC
V: TRBV7-2
size: .
D: TRBD2
J: TRBJ2-1

CDR3: CASSRVSRETQYF
DNA: TGTGCCAGCAGCCGGGTCAGTCGAGAGACCCAGTACTTC
V: TRBV14
size: .
D: .
J: TRBJ2-5

CDR3: CASSLEVTAYGYTF
DNA: TGTGCCAGCAGCTTAGAGGTTACCGCATATGGCTACACCTTC
V: TRBV7-2
size: .
D: .
J: TRBJ1-2

CDR3: CASSYSQGGENEKLFF
DNA: TGTGCCAGCAGTTACTCACAGGGTGGAGAGAATGAAAAACTGTTTTTT
V: TRBV6-5
size: few
D: .
J: TRBJ1-4

CDR3: CASSEDQRGSGYNEQFF
DNA: TGTGCCAGCAGTGAGGACCAAAGAGGTAGCGGGTACAATGAGCAGTTCTTC
V: TRBV2
size: few
D: TRBD2
J: TRBJ2-1

CDR3: CASSVGLGMGQETQYF
DNA: .
V: TRBV9
size: few
D: .
J: TRBJ2-5

CDR3: CSAGLTTGRQETQYF
DNA: TGCAGTGCCGGGCTTACGACAGGGAGACAAGAGACCCAGTACTTC
V: TRBV20-1
size: .
D: TRBD1
J: TRBJ2-5

CDR3: CSAAGLAEHEQYF
DNA: TGCAGTGCTGCGGGACTAGCGGAACACGAGCAGTACTTC
V: TRBV20-1
size: .
D: TRBD2
J: TRBJ2-7

CDR3: CSARAPGWGGTDTQYF
DNA: TGCAGTGCTAGAGCTCCGGGGTGGGGGGGCACAGATACGCAGTATTTT
V: TRBV20-1
size: .
D: .
J: TRBJ2-3

CDR3: CASSPDLGPYEQYF
DNA: TGTGCCAGCAGTCCGGACCTGGGGCCCTACGAGCAGTACTTC
V: TRBV27
size: .
D: .
J: TRBJ2-7